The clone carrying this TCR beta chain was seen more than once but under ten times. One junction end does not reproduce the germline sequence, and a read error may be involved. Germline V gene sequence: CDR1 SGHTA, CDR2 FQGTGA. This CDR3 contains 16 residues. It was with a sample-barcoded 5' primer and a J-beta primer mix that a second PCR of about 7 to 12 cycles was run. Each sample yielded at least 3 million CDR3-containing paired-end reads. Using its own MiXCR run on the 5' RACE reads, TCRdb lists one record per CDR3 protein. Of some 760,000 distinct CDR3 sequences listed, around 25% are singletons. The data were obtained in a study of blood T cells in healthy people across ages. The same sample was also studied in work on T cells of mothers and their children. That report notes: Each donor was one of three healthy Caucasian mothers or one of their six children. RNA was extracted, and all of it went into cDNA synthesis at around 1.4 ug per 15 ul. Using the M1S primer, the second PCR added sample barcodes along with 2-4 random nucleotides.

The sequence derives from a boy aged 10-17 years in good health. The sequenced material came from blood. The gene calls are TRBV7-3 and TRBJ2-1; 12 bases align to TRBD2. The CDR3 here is CASSLTSGSTYNEQFF. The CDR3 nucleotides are TGCGCCAGCAGCTTGACTAGCGGGAGTACCTACAATGAGCAGTTCTTC.